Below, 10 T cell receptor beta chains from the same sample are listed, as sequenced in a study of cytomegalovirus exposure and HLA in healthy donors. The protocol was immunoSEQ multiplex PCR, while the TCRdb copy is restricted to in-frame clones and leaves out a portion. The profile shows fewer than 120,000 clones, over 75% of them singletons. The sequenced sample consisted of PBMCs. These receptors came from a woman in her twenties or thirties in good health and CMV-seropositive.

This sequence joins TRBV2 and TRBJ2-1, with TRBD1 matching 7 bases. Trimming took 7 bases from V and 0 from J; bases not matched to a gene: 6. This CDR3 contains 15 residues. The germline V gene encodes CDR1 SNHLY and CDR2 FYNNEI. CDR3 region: CASISRDSSYNEQFF. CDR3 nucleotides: TGTGCCAGCATTTCCCGGGACAGCTCCTACAATGAGCAGTTCTTC.

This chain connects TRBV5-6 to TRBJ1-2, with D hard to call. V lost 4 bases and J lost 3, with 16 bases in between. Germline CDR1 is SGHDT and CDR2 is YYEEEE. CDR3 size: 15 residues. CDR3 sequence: CASSEYGQIDYGYTF. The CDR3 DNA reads TGTGCCAGCAGCGAGTATGGGCAGATTGACTATGGCTACACCTTC.

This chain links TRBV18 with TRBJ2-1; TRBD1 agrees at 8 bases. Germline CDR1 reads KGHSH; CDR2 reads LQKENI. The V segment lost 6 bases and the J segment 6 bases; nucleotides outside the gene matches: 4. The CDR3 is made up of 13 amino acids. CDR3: CASSGTGGNEQFF. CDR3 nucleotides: TGTGCCAGCTCGGGCACAGGGGGCAATGAGCAGTTCTTC.

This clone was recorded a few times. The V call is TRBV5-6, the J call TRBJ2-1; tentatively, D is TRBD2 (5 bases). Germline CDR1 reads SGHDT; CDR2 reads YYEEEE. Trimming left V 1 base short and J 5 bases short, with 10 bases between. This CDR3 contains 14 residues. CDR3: CASSLYRTDNEQFF. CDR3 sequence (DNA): TGTGCCAGCAGCTTGTATAGGACTGACAATGAGCAGTTCTTC.

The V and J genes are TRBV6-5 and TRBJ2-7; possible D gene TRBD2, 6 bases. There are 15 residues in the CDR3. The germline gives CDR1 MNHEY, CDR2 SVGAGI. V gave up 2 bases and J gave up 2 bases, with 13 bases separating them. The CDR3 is CASSYAASATYEQYF. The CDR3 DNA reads TGTGCCAGCAGTTACGCGGCTAGCGCGACCTACGAGCAGTACTTC.

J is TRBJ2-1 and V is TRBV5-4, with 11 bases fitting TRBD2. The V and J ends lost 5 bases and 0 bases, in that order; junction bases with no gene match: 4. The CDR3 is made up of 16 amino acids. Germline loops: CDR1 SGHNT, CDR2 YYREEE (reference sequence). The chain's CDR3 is CASRPTSGSSYNEQFF. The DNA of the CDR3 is TGTGCCAGCAGACCAACTAGCGGGAGCTCCTACAATGAGCAGTTCTTC.

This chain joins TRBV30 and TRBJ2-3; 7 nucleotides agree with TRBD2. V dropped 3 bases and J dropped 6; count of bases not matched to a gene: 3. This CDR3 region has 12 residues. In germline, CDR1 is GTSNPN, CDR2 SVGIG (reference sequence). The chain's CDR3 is CAWSGRRDTQYF. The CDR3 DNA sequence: TGTGCCTGGAGCGGGAGGAGGGATACGCAGTATTTT.

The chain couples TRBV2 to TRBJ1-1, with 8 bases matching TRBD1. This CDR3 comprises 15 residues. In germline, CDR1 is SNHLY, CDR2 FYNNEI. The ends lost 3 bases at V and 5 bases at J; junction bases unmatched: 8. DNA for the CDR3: TGTGCCAGCAGTGAGGCCAGGGGGCTGGGGACTGAAGCTTTCTTT. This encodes CASSEARGLGTEAFF.

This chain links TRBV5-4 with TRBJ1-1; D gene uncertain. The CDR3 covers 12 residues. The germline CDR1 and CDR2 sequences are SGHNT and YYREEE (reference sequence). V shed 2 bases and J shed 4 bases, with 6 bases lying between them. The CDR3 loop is CASSLGSTEAFF. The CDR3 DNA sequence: TGTGCCAGCAGCTTAGGGAGCACTGAAGCTTTCTTT.

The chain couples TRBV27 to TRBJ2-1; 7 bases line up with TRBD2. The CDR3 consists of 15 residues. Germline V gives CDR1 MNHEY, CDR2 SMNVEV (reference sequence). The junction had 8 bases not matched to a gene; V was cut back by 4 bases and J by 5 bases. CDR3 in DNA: TGTGCCAGCAGTTACGGGGGAGGGCCCCACAATGAGCAGTTCTTC. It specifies CASSYGGGPHNEQFF.